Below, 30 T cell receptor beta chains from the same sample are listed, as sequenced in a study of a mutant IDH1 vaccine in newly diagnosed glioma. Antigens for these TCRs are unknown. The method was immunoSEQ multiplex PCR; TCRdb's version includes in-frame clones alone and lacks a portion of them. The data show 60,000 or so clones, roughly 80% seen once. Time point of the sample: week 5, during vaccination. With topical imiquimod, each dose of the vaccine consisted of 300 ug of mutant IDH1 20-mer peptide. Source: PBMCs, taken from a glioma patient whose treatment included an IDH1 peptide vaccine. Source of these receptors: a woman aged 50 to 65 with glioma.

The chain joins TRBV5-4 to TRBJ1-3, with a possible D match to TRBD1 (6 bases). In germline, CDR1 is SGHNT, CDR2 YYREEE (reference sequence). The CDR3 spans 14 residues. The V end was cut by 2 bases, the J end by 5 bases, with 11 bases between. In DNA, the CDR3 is TGTGCCAGCAGCTTTGATCAGGGGAGAAACACCATATATTTT. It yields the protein CASSFDQGRNTIYF.

CDR3 region: CAWSLKAATNEKLFF. The CDR3 region has the DNA TGTGCCTGGAGTTTAAAGGCTGCAACTAATGAAAAACTGTTTTTT. The genes are TRBV30 and TRBJ1-4; unclear D gene. The CDR3 is made up of 15 amino acids. The germline V gene has CDR1 GTSNPN and CDR2 SVGIG (reference sequence). V was trimmed by 2 bases and J by 0 bases, leaving 10 bases between them. Drawing the rest from reference TRBV30 and TRBJ1-4, the complete variable domain is SQTIHQWPATLVQPVGSPLSLECTVEGTSNPNLYWYRQAAGRGLQLLFYSVGIGQISSEVPQNLSASRPQDRQFILSSKKLLLSDSGFYLCAWSLKAATNEKLFFGSGTQLSVL.

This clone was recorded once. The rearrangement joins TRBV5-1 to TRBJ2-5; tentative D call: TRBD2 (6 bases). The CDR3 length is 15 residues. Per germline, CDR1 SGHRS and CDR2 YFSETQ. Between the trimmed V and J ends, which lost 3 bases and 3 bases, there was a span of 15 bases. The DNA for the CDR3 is TGCGCCAGCAGCTGGAGGGGAGCCAGGGAAGAGACCCAGTACTTC. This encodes CASSWRGAREETQYF.

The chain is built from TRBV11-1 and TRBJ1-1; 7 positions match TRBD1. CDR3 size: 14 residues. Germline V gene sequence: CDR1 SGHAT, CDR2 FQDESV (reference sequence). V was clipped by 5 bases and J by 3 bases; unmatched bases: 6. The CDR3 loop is CASSAPGGHTEAFF. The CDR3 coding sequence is TGTGCCAGCAGCGCCCCAGGGGGGCACACTGAAGCTTTCTTT.

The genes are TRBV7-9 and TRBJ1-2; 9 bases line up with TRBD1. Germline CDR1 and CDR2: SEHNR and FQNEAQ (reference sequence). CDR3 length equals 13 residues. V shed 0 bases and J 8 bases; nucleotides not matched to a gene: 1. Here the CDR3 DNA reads TGTGCCAGCAGCTTAGCGGACAGGGGCGGCTACACCTTC. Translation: CASSLADRGGYTF.

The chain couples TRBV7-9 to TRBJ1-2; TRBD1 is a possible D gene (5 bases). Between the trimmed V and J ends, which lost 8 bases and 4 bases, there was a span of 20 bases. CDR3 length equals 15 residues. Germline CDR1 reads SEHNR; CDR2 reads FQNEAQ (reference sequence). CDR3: CASPESGDGLYGYTF. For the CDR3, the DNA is TGTGCCAGCCCAGAGTCGGGGGATGGACTCTATGGCTACACCTTC.

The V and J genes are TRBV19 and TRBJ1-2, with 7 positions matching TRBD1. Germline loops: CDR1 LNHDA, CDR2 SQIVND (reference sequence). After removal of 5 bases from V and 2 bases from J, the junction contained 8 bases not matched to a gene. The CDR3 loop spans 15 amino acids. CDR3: CASSLPSTGNYGYTF. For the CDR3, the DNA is TGTGCCAGTAGTCTCCCCTCGACAGGGAACTATGGCTACACCTTC.

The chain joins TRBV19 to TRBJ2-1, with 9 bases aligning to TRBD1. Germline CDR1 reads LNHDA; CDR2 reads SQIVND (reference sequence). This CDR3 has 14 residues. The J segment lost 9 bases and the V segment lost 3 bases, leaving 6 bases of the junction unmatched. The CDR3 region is CASSIGTGHGEQFF. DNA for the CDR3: TGTGCCAGTAGTATTGGGACAGGGCATGGTGAGCAGTTCTTC.

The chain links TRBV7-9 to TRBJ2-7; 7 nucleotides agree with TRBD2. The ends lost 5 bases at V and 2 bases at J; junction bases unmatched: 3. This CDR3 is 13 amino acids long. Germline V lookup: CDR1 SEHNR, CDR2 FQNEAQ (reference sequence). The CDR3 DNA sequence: TGTGCCAGCAGCCCCCGGGAGGCCTACGAGCAGTACTTC. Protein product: CASSPREAYEQYF.

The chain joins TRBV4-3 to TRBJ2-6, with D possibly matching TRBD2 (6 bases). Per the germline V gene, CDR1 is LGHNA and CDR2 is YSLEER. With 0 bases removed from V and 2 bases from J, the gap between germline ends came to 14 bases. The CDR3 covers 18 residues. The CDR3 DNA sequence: TGCGCCAGCAGCCAAGATCCCTACGGCGGGACTGGGGCCAACGTCCTGACTTTC. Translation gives CASSQDPYGGTGANVLTF.

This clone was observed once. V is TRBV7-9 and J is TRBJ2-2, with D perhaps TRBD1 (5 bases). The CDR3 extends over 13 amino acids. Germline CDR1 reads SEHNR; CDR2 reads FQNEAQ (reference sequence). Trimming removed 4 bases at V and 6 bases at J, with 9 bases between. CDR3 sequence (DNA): TGTGCCAGCAGCTCAAGGGGTGCCGGGGAGCTGTTTTTT. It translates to CASSSRGAGELFF.

The CDR3 loop is CAWSVLPGRGGRTGELFF. Written as DNA, the CDR3 is TGTGCCTGGAGTGTACTCCCGGGGCGGGGGGGCAGGACCGGGGAGCTGTTTTTT. This chain uses TRBV30 with TRBJ2-2, with 9 bases that match TRBD2. CDR3 length: 18 amino acids. The germline CDR1 and CDR2 sequences are GTSNPN and SVGIG (reference sequence). After removal of 0 bases from V and 5 bases from J, the junction contained 13 bases not matched to a gene.

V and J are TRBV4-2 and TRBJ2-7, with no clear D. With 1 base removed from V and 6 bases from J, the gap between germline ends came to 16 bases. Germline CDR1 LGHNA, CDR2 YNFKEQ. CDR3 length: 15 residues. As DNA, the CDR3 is TGTGCCAGCAGCCAAGGAGGTCAGTCCAAGGGCGAGCAGTACTTC. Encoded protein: CASSQGGQSKGEQYF.

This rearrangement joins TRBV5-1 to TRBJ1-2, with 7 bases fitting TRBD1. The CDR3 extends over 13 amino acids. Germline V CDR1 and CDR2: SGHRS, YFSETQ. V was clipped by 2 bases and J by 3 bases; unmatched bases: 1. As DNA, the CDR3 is TGCGCCAGCAGCTTCACAGGGGACTATGGCTACACCTTC. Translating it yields CASSFTGDYGYTF.

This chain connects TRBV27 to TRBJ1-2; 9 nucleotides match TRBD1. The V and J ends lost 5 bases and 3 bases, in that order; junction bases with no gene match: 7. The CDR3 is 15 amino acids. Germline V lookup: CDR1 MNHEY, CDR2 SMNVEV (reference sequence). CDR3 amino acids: CASSPGTGHYYGYTF. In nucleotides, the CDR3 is TGTGCCAGCAGTCCTGGGACAGGGCATTACTATGGCTACACCTTC.

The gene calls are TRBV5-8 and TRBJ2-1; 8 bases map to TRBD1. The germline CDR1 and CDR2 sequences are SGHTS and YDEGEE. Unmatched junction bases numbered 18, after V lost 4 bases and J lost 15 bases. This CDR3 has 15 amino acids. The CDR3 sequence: CASSPPTRTGFWRFF. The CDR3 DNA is TGTGCCAGCAGCCCCCCAACCAGGACAGGGTTTTGGCGGTTCTTC.

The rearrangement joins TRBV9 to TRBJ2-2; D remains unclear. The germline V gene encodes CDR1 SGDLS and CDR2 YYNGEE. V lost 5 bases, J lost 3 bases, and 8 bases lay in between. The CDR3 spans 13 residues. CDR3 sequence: CASRKGYTGELFF. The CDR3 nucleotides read TGTGCCAGCAGGAAGGGCTACACCGGGGAGCTGTTTTTT.

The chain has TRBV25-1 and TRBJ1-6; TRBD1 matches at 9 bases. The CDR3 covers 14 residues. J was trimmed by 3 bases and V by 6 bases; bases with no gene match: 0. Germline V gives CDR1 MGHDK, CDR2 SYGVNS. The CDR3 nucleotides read TGTGCCAGCAGGGACAGGGGCTATAATTCACCCCTCCACTTT. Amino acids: CASRDRGYNSPLHF. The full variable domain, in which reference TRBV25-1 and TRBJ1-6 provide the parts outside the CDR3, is EADIYQTPRYLVIGTGKKITLECSQTMGHDKMYWYQQDPGMELHLIHYSYGVNSTEKGDLSSESTVSRIRTEHFPLTLESARPSHTSQYLCASRDRGYNSPLHFGNGTRLTVT.

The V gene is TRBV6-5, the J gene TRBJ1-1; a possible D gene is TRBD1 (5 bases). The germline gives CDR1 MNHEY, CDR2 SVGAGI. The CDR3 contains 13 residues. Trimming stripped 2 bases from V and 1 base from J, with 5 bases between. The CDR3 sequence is CASSYGQNTEAFF. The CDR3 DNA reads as TGTGCCAGCAGTTACGGACAGAACACTGAAGCTTTCTTT.

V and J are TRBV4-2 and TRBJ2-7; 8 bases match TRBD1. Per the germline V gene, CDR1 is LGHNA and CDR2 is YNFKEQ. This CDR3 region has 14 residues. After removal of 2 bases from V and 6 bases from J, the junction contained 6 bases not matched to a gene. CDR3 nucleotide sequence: TGTGCCAGCAGCCAATTCCAGGGGGCGGTCGAGCAGTACTTC. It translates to CASSQFQGAVEQYF.

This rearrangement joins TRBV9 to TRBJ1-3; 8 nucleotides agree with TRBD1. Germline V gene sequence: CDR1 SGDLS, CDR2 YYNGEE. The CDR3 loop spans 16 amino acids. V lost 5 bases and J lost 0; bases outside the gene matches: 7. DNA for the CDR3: TGTGCCAGCAGAGACGGACAGGGTGACTCTGGAAACACCATATATTTT. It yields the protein CASRDGQGDSGNTIYF.

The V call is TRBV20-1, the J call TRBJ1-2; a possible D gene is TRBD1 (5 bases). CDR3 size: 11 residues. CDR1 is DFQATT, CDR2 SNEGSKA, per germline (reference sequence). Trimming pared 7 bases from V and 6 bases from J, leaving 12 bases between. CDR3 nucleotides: TGCAGTGTGAGGGGCCTCGATGGCTACACCTTC. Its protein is CSVRGLDGYTF.

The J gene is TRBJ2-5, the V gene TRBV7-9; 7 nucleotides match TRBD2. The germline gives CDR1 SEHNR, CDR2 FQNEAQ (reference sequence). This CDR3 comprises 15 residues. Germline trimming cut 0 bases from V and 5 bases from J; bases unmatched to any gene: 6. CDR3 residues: CASSLAGLRGETQYF. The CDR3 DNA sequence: TGTGCCAGCAGCTTAGCGGGACTACGGGGGGAGACCCAGTACTTC.

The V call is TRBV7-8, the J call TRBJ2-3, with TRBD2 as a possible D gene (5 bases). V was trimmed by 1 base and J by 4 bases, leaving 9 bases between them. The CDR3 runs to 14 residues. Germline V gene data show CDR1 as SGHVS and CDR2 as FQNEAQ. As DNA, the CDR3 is TGTGCCAGCAGCTTAGGTCTAGCCTCAGATACGCAGTATTTT. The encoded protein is CASSLGLASDTQYF. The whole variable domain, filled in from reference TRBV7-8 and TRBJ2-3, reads GAGVSQSPRYKVAKRGQDVALRCDPISGHVSLFWYQQALGQGPEFLTYFQNEAQLDKSGLPSDRFFAERPEGSVSTLKIQRTQQEDSAVYLCASSLGLASDTQYFGPGTRLTVL.

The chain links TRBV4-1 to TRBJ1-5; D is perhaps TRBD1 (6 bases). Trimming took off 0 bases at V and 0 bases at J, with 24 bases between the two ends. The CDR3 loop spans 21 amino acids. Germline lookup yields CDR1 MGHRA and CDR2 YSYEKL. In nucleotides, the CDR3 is TGCGCCAGCAGCCAAGATCTAAACCGGGACAAATATCCTCATAGCAATCAGCCCCAGCATTTT. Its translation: CASSQDLNRDKYPHSNQPQHF.

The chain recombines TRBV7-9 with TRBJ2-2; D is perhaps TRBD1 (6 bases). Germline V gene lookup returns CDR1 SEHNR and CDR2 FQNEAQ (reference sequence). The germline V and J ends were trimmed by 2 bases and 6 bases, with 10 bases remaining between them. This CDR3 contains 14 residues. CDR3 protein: CASSLTRGAGELFF. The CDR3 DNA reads TGTGCCAGCAGCTTAACCAGGGGAGCCGGGGAGCTGTTTTTT.

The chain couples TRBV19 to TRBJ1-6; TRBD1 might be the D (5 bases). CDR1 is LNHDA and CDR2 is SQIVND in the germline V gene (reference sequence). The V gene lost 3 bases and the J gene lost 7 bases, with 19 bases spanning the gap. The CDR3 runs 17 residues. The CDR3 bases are TGTGCCAGTAGTATCGGCCCTGCAGGGAAGGGGAATTCACCCCTCCACTTT. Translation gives CASSIGPAGKGNSPLHF. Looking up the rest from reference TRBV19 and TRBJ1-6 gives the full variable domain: DGGITQSPKYLFRKEGQNVTLSCEQNLNHDAMYWYRQDPGQGLRLIYYSQIVNDFQKGDIAEGYSVSREKKESFPLTVTSAQKNPTAFYLCASSIGPAGKGNSPLHFGNGTRLTVT.

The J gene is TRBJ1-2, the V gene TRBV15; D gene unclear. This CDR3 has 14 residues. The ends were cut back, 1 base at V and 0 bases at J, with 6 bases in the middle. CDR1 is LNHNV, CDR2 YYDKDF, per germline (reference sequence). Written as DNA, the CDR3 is TGTGCCACCAGCAGAGGGTCTCCTAACTATGGCTACACCTTC. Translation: CATSRGSPNYGYTF.

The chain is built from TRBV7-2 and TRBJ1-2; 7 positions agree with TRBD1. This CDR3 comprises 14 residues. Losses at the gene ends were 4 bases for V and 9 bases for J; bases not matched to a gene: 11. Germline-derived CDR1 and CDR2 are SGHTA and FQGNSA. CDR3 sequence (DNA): TGTGCCAGCAGCTCCAAGGCCGGGACAGAGAGCTACACCTTC. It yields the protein CASSSKAGTESYTF.

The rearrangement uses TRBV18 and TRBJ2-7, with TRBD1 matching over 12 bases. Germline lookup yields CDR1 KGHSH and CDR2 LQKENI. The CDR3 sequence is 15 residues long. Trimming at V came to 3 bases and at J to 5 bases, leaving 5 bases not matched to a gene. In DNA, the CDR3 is TGTGCCAGCTCACCGGGACAGGGGGCAGTCGACGAGCAGTACTTC. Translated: CASSPGQGAVDEQYF.